Listed here is a single T cell receptor (beta chain). With a far larger clone one base away, a read error is the likely cause. The sample comes from a study of low-dose radiotherapy and immunotherapy resistance in tumors. Overall study: The study gave Cohort 2 1 Gy per fraction every two weeks, totaling 13 Gy over 26 weeks.

The sample's time point: after trial treatment. Treatment described: LDRT plus nivolumab, ipilimumab, low-dose cyclophosphamide and aspirin (RACIN trial). The ends lost 3 bases at V and 10 bases at J; junction bases unmatched: 9. The CDR3 has 14 amino acids. Germline CDR1 SGHDT, CDR2 YYEEEE. cDNA synthesis used a TRAV/TRBV-specific primer set for both chains. PCR amplification of the TCRs was performed with Phusion for 20 PCR cycles, and it relied on a constant-region primer together with a V-primer adapter. In vitro transcription amplified isolated mRNA. MiXCR was run by TCRdb on the reads, yielding one entry per CDR3 protein. Of 100,000 or so distinct CDR3 sequences listed, under 25% are singletons.

This specimen was PBMCs, taken after low-dose radiotherapy plus immunotherapy. The chain combines TRBV5-6 with TRBJ2-1, with 8 bases fitting TRBD1. This clonotype was obtained from a male donor with prostate cancer. For the CDR3, the DNA is TGTGCCAGCAGCTCGGGACAGGAGTTTTACGAGCAGTTCTTC. It yields the protein CASSSGQEFYEQFF. Supplemented by reference TRBV5-6 and TRBJ2-1, the full variable domain reads DAGVTQSPTHLIKTRGQQVTLRCSPKSGHDTVSWYQQALGQGPQFIFQYYEEEERQRGNFPDRFSGHQFPNYSSELNVNALLLGDSALYLCASSSGQEFYEQFFGPGTRLTVL.